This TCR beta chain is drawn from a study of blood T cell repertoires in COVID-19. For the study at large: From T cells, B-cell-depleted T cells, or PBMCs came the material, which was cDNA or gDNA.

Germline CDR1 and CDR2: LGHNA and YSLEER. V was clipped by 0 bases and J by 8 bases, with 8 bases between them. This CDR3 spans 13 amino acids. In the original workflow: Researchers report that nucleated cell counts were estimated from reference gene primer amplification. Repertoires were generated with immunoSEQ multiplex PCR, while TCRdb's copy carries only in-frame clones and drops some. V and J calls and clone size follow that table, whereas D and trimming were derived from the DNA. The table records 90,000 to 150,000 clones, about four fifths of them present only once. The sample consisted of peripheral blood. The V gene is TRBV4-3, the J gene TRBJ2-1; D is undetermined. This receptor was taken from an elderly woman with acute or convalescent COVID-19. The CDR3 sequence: CASSQDSLYEQFF. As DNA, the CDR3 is TGCGCCAGCAGCCAAGATTCCCTCTATGAGCAGTTCTTC.